This TCR beta chain comes out of a study of T cells in Graves' hyperthyroidism and ophthalmopathy. V dropped 1 base and J dropped 7 bases, with 13 bases sitting between them. Germline lookup yields CDR1 DFQATT and CDR2 SNEGSKA (reference sequence). The CDR3 is made up of 13 amino acids. The TCR beta CDR3 regions underwent amplification using RNA transcripts as the source. A first-round RT-PCR of the TCR CDR3 used the HTBI primer set. TCRdb ran MiXCR on the multiplex PCR reads and lists one entry per CDR3 protein. Here the sample spans about 570,000 distinct CDR3 sequences, under 60% being singletons. This chain joins TRBV20-1 and TRBJ1-2, with D perhaps TRBD1 (6 bases). This receptor was taken from an adult woman with Graves' disease, either hyperthyroidism or ophthalmopathy (not recorded which). Sample: peripheral blood or thyroid tissue (not recorded which). In DNA form, the CDR3 reads TGCAGTGCTAGAGTAATGGCAGGGGCTGGCTACACCTTC. Residues: CSARVMAGAGYTF.